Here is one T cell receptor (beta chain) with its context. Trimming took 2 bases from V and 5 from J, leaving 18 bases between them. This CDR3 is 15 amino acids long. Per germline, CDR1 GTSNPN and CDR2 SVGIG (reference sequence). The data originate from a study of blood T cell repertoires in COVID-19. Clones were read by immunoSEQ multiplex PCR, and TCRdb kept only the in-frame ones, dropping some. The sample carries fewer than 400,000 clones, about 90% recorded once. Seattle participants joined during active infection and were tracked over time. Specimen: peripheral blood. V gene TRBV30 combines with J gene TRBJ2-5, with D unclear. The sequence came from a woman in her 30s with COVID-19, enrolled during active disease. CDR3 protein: CAWSRMADKRETQYF. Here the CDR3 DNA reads TGTGCCTGGAGTAGGATGGCGGATAAACGGGAGACCCAGTACTTC.